These 20 T cell receptor beta chains share one sample of origin, sequenced in a study of shared clonotypes between healthy human individuals. TCRdb keeps only in-frame clones here, not all; method: immunoSEQ multiplex PCR. The sample carries more than 2 million clones, 85% to 95% recorded once. CD45RO-negative cells were positively selected for CCR7, leaving out terminally differentiated effector memory CD45RA+ cells. The sequencing sample was made of naive CD8+ T cells from PBMCs. These receptors all stem from a man younger than 30 in good health. Some clones in this sample may be carry-over from other donors' samples.

The chain has TRBV4-3 and TRBJ2-1; D is uncertain. V gave up 1 base and J gave up 8 bases, with 9 bases separating them. The CDR3 runs to 13 residues. Per the germline V gene, CDR1 is LGHNA and CDR2 is YSLEER. The CDR3 loop is CASSQALPYEQFF. CDR3 coding DNA: TGCGCCAGCAGCCAAGCCCTGCCGTATGAGCAGTTCTTC.

V is TRBV4-1 and J is TRBJ1-3, with D hard to call. V lost 4 bases and J lost 4, with 20 bases in between. Germline assignment: CDR1 MGHRA and CDR2 YSYEKL. This CDR3 has 17 amino acids. The CDR3 protein is CASSPDPPGSEGNTIYF. The CDR3, as DNA: TGCGCCAGCAGCCCCGACCCACCCGGGTCGGAGGGAAACACCATATATTTT.

This chain links TRBV6-1 with TRBJ2-1; perhaps TRBD1 as D (6 bases). The length of the CDR3 is 15 residues. V was pared by 0 bases and J by 2 bases, with 8 bases between. CDR1 MNHNS and CDR2 SASEGT come from the germline V gene. The CDR3: CASSEARTAYNEQFF. CDR3 DNA: TGTGCCAGCAGTGAAGCAAGGACAGCCTACAATGAGCAGTTCTTC.

J is TRBJ2-5 and V is TRBV7-2; TRBD1 aligns across 8 bases. Germline CDR1 reads SGHTA; CDR2 reads FQGNSA. The CDR3 extends over 15 amino acids. Trimming removed 3 bases from V and 5 bases from J; junction bases left unmatched: 8. For the CDR3, the DNA is TGTGCCAGCAGCTTGGCAGGGGGCCAGTTGGAGACCCAGTACTTC. This encodes CASSLAGGQLETQYF.

This clone was detected a few times. The V gene is TRBV7-9, the J gene TRBJ2-7; D might be TRBD2 (6 bases). Germline CDR1 reads SEHNR; CDR2 reads FQNEAQ (reference sequence). Trimming pared 4 bases from V and 6 bases from J, leaving 10 bases between. There are 12 residues in the CDR3. Here the CDR3 reads CASSWGLGEQYF. The DNA for the CDR3 is TGTGCCAGCAGCTGGGGACTCGGCGAGCAGTACTTC.

This clone has only one observation. The chain links TRBV29-1 to TRBJ1-1; D perhaps matches TRBD1 (6 bases). The germline V and J ends were trimmed by 8 bases and 1 base, with 8 bases remaining between them. The V gene's germline CDR1 is SQVTM and CDR2 ANQGSEA. This CDR3 contains 11 residues. In DNA, the CDR3 is TGCAGCTTGGGACAGAACACTGAAGCTTTCTTT. Amino acids: CSLGQNTEAFF.

This clone occurred a few times. The rearrangement uses TRBV19 and TRBJ1-3; TRBD1 aligns across 7 bases. V dropped 1 base and J dropped 4; count of bases not matched to a gene: 7. The CDR3 contains 16 residues. Looked up from germline, CDR1 is LNHDA and CDR2 is SQIVND (reference sequence). The CDR3: CASSIVTGEGGNTIYF. The CDR3 bases are TGTGCCAGTAGTATAGTCACAGGGGAAGGAGGAAACACCATATATTTT.

This chain joins TRBV6-1 and TRBJ2-3; no clear D gene. CDR1 is MNHNS, CDR2 SASEGT, per germline. V was shortened by 4 bases and J by 1 base, with 9 bases between the two germline ends. The length of the CDR3 is 14 residues. The CDR3 nucleotides read TGTGCCAGCAGTGGATTTGGCGGCACAGATACGCAGTATTTT. Residues: CASSGFGGTDTQYF.

This sequence joins TRBV27 and TRBJ2-7, with 7 bases identical to TRBD2. CDR1 MNHEY and CDR2 SMNVEV come from the germline V gene (reference sequence). CDR3 length: 16 amino acids. V shed 0 bases and J 2 bases; nucleotides not matched to a gene: 7. The CDR3, as DNA: TGTGCCAGCAGTTTATCCGCGGGGGAGGCCCCCTACGAGCAGTACTTC. The encoded protein is CASSLSAGEAPYEQYF.

The genes are TRBV6-5 and TRBJ1-1, with D tentatively TRBD1 (6 bases). V was trimmed by 4 bases and J by 4 bases, leaving 10 bases between them. The germline CDR1 and CDR2 sequences are MNHEY and SVGAGI. The CDR3 covers 13 residues. The DNA for the CDR3 is TGTGCCAGCAGTTGGGGGCTGTGCACTGAAGCTTTCTTT. As protein: CASSWGLCTEAFF.

V usage is TRBV9 and J usage is TRBJ2-7; possible D gene TRBD2, 6 bases. Trimming shortened V by 0 bases and J by 3 bases, and 13 bases separated the two germline ends. Germline values: CDR1 SGDLS, CDR2 YYNGEE. The CDR3 covers 15 residues. The CDR3 DNA reads as TGTGCCAGCAGCGTAGCCGCGGGACTTCACTACGAGCAGTACTTC. Its translation is CASSVAAGLHYEQYF.

The chain uses TRBV4-3 and TRBJ1-2; D perhaps matches TRBD1 (5 bases). V was shortened by 2 bases and J by 5 bases, with 15 bases between the two germline ends. This CDR3 comprises 15 residues. Germline V lookup: CDR1 LGHNA, CDR2 YSLEER. The CDR3 is CASSQSRQIGYGYTF. In nucleotides, the CDR3 is TGCGCCAGCAGCCAATCACGACAGATTGGTTATGGCTACACCTTC.

In the case of this clone: Different DNA sequences within this sample yield the same CDR3. This chain links TRBV19 with TRBJ2-2, with 8 bases lining up with TRBD1. This CDR3 is 13 amino acids long. CDR1 is LNHDA and CDR2 is SQIVND in the germline V gene (reference sequence). Germline trimming cut 6 bases from V and 3 bases from J; bases unmatched to any gene: 0. In DNA form, the CDR3 reads TGTGCCAGTAGGGACAGGGACACCGGGGAGCTGTTTTTT. This sequence encodes CASRDRDTGELFF.

The rearrangement joins TRBV5-1 to TRBJ2-1, with D maybe TRBD2 (5 bases). In germline, CDR1 is SGHRS, CDR2 YFSETQ. This CDR3 has 16 residues. The V and J ends lost 0 bases and 10 bases respectively, with 20 bases between them. In DNA form, the CDR3 reads TGCGCCAGCAGCTTGGAAGCCGGGCTTTCGGGAAGGGAGCAGTTCTTC. Translating gives CASSLEAGLSGREQFF.

This clone was found once. The chain combines TRBV19 with TRBJ2-1; TRBD1 is a possible D gene (5 bases). Germline V gene lookup returns CDR1 LNHDA and CDR2 SQIVND (reference sequence). The CDR3 loop spans 13 amino acids. Trimming stripped 6 bases from V and 7 bases from J, with 13 bases between. The CDR3 spells CASRTRGANEQFF. CDR3 in DNA: TGTGCCAGTAGAACAAGGGGCGCGAATGAGCAGTTCTTC.

The CDR3 region has the DNA TGTGCCATCCGGGACAGTAATGAAAAACTGTTTTTT. Its protein is CAIRDSNEKLFF. The chain combines TRBV2 with TRBJ1-4, with TRBD1 matching over 7 bases. CDR3 length: 12 amino acids. With V trimmed by 10 bases and J by 4 bases, 3 bases remained unmatched. In germline, CDR1 is SNHLY, CDR2 FYNNEI.

The chain joins TRBV4-3 to TRBJ2-2, with D possibly matching TRBD2 (7 bases). The germline CDR1 and CDR2 sequences are LGHNA and YSLEER. This CDR3 contains 15 residues. Trimming pared 1 base from V and 6 bases from J, leaving 12 bases between. The CDR3 DNA is TGCGCCAGCAGCCAAGGGCAGGGGAGGGCCGGGGAGCTGTTTTTT. Its protein is CASSQGQGRAGELFF.

This clone occurred once. V gene TRBV14 combines with J gene TRBJ2-7, with D unresolved. The germline V gene has CDR1 SGHDN and CDR2 FVKESK. The V end lost 1 base, the J end lost 5 bases, and 15 bases lay between the germline ends. There are 15 residues in the CDR3. The CDR3 spells CASSQVVGRFHEQYF. The CDR3 nucleotides are TGTGCCAGCAGCCAAGTGGTTGGTAGATTCCACGAGCAGTACTTC. Supplemented by reference TRBV14 and TRBJ2-7, the full variable domain reads EAGVTQFPSHSVIEKGQTVTLRCDPISGHDNLYWYRRVMGKEIKFLLHFVKESKQDESGMPNNRFLAERTGGTYSTLKVQPAELEDSGVYFCASSQVVGRFHEQYFGPGTRLTVT.

As regards this clone: This may come from a read error, since a much larger clone is one base off. V and J are TRBV7-9 and TRBJ2-5; D call uncertain. The germline V and J ends were trimmed by 1 base and 13 bases, with 22 bases remaining between them. Germline lookup yields CDR1 SEHNR and CDR2 FQNEAQ (reference sequence). This CDR3 spans 15 amino acids. CDR3 in amino acids: CASSLGTLYPYERYF. CDR3 DNA: TGTGCCAGCAGCTTAGGGACCCTCTACCCCTACGAGCGGTACTTC.

V is TRBV19 and J is TRBJ2-1, with TRBD2 matching 10 bases. Germline-derived CDR1 and CDR2 are LNHDA and SQIVND (reference sequence). The CDR3 runs 17 residues. The J segment lost 6 bases and the V segment lost 0 bases, leaving 8 bases of the junction unmatched. CDR3 DNA: TGTGCCAGTAGTATAGATATCGAACTAGCGGGAACCAATGAGCAGTTCTTC. Translating it yields CASSIDIELAGTNEQFF. The variable domain in full, completed from reference TRBV19 and TRBJ2-1, reads DGGITQSPKYLFRKEGQNVTLSCEQNLNHDAMYWYRQDPGQGLRLIYYSQIVNDFQKGDIAEGYSVSREKKESFPLTVTSAQKNPTAFYLCASSIDIELAGTNEQFFGPGTRLTVL.